Detailed here is one T cell receptor (beta chain). It has no known antigen specificity. Base qualities are not recorded, but no much larger clone differs from it by a single base. The sample belongs to a study of vaccination effects on CD4 cells after COVID-19 (dated by TCRdb to between 2021 and 2022). Regarding the complete study: Participants received two doses of either the BNT162b2 or the mRNA-1273 mRNA SARS-CoV-2 vaccine. Pre-vaccine samples were drawn from two convalescent patients 16 days and one week before the first dose, at 142 and 148 days after COVID-19 diagnosis. The study compared SARS-CoV-2 spike-specific CD4+ TCR repertoires before and after mRNA vaccination in COVID-19 convalescent patients and infection-naive vaccine recipients. A total of some eleven COVID-19 convalescent patients and a few SARS-CoV-2-naive healthy vaccine recipients were included in the full study. Cultures from other donors in the study were sequenced with the Oncomine TCR Beta short-read assay on an Illumina iSeq 100.

The CDR3 has 17 amino acids, counting the end cysteine and phenylalanine. Just the 51-base CDR3 DNA is kept, in frame starting at base 1. Compared with germline, V lacks 1 base and J lacks 3 bases; bases without a gene match: 5. Sequences SGHAT (CDR1) and FQNNGV (CDR2) are obtained from the germline V gene. The investigation overall reported the following: Both infection-induced and vaccine-induced clones contracted markedly at late post-vaccination timepoints, which is consistent with waning T cell responses. Among convalescent patients, the spike-reactive repertoire after vaccination was made up mainly of new vaccine-induced clones that were largely distinct from the clones induced by infection. The study was limited by a small number of convalescent patients and lacked early post-infection timepoints.

The ViraFEST assay stimulated PBMC with viral peptide pools and then used TCR sequencing to identify antigen-specific CD4+ T cell clonotypes by expansion. After more than nine days of culture, CD4+ T cells were isolated with the EasySep CD4+ T cell isolation kit. PCR-confirmed SARS-CoV-2 infection had occurred in convalescent patients between March and December 2020, before the Alpha, Beta and Delta variants emerged in the United States. Two million PBMC per well were cultured with approximately 10 ug/ml peptides in IMDM containing roughly 5% human AB serum, approximately 10 IU/ml IL-2 and gentamicin. Half of the culture medium was replaced with fresh IL-2-containing medium on days 3 and 7. Each peptide stimulation condition was cultured in triplicate wells unless otherwise noted. Using Ficoll-Paque Plus gradient centrifugation, PBMC were separated from whole blood and then either used fresh or cryopreserved at -140C. Genomic DNA was extracted from cultured CD4+ T cells with the QIAamp micro DNA kit.

Libraries were built with the immunoSEQ multiplex PCR assay. TCR beta CDR3 sequencing was performed on DNA from the cultured, isolated CD4+ T cells. Per the authors' processing: Non-productive TCR sequences were removed and reads were trimmed to the CDR3 region, keeping CDR3s of at least 7 amino acids. The MANAFEST web app was used to identify antigen-specific clonotypes by comparing expansion in peptide wells with expansion in reference cultures. To be called positive, a clone needed expansion at FDR<0.05 compared with the reference and with all other wells, an odds ratio greater than 5, and a frequency greater than 0.1% in two replicate wells. Cross-reactive clonotypes were defined as significantly expanded in SARS-CoV-2 spike wells and in at least one common cold coronavirus spike condition. Levenshtein distance calculated with the stringdist R package was used to assess CDR3 similarity, and unrooted trees were constructed with ape in R 3.6.1. Here the immuneACCESS table is served through TCRdb, limited to in-frame sequences with V and J called. Missing clones are a known gap in these copies; in checked studies unresolved V genes cover under half, and the rest lacks a known reason. The DNA gave D and trimming, while V, J and clone size come from that table. The sample table contains around 47,000 clones; only one count was recorded for roughly 65% of them. The ten biggest clones cover about 30% of the sample.

The sample was CD4+ T cells from PBMCs cultured with a peptide pool, taken before COVID-19 vaccination. The receptor chain draws on TRBV11-2 and TRBJ1-3; TRBD1 aligns with 11 central bases. This receptor was taken from a human donor who had a prior SARS-CoV-2 infection. The DNA is as follows: TGTGCCAGCAGCTTAGGCCGGACAGGGGGCTTTGGAAACACCATATATTTT. This translates into CASSLGRTGGFGNTIYF. Joined to the reference TRBV11-2 and TRBJ1-3 proteins, this CDR3 gives the full variable domain: EAGVAQSPRYKIIEKRQSVAFWCNPISGHATLYWYQQILGQGPKLLIQFQNNGVVDDSQLPKDRFSAERLKGVDSTLKIQPAKLEDSAVYLCASSLGRTGGFGNTIYFGEGSWLTVV.